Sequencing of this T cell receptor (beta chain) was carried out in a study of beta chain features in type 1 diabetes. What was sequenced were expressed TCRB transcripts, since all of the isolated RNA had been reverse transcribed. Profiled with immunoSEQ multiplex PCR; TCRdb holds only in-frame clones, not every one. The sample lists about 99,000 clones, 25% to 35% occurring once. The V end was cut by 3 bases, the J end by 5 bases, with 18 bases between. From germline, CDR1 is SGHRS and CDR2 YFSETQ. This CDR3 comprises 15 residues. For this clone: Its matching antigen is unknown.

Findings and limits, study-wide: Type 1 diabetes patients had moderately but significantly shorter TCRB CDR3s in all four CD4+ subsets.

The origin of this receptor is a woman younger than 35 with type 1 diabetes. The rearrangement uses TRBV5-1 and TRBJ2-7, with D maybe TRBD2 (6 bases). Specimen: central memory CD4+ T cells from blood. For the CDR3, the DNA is TGCGCCAGCAGCTCTGGGGGGTCCCCACGCCACGAGCAGTACTTC. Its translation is CASSSGGSPRHEQYF.